The 28 T cell receptor beta chains below were found in one sample sequenced in a study of radiation and T cells in renal cell carcinoma. Data came from immunoSEQ multiplex PCR; TCRdb stores just in-frame clones and leaves some out. The sample comprises 90,000 to 95,000 clones, over 65% of which are singletons, and 5% to 7.5% rests with the top ten. Time point given: baseline pretreatment blood. Treatment denoted: 15 Gy SBRT to primary tumor, nephrectomy 4 weeks later. The sequencing used blood, collected from a patient whose treatment included radiotherapy and nephrectomy. The receptors were sampled from a man aged 55 to 70 with renal cell carcinoma.

The chain uses TRBV4-1 and TRBJ2-1; TRBD1 matches 7 bases. The ends lost 0 bases at V and 3 bases at J; junction bases unmatched: 8. Germline V CDR1 and CDR2: MGHRA, YSYEKL. This CDR3 comprises 17 residues. Here the CDR3 DNA reads TGCGCCAGCAGCCAAGACCCGGGACAGAGGAACTACAATGAGCAGTTCTTC. Its translation: CASSQDPGQRNYNEQFF.

The V and J genes are TRBV30 and TRBJ1-4; D is uncertain. CDR1 is GTSNPN, CDR2 SVGIG, per germline (reference sequence). Trimming removed 5 bases from V and 10 bases from J, with 20 bases in between. The length of the CDR3 is 14 residues. The chain's CDR3 is CAWATPGPGGKLFF. The CDR3 nucleotides are TGTGCCTGGGCTACCCCGGGCCCCGGTGGAAAACTGTTTTTT.

The chain is built from TRBV7-3 and TRBJ2-2; 9 positions match TRBD1. The CDR3 contains 15 residues. V was pared by 3 bases and J by 6 bases, with 5 bases of the junction left unmatched. Germline V lookup: CDR1 SGHTA, CDR2 FQGTGA. CDR3 nucleotides: TGTGCCAGCAGCTTCTCGGGGACAGGGTCCGGGGAGCTGTTTTTT. This translates into CASSFSGTGSGELFF.

This chain uses TRBV11-2 with TRBJ2-7, with a tentative D call TRBD2 (6 bases). CDR3 length equals 12 residues. The germline CDR1 and CDR2 sequences are SGHAT and FQNNGV. Trimming took 1 base from V and 6 from J, leaving 7 bases between them. The CDR3 bases are TGTGCCAGCAGCTTAGGGGGGGTCGAGCAGTACTTC. It specifies CASSLGGVEQYF.

The chain recombines TRBV18 with TRBJ2-7; the D gene is possibly TRBD1 (5 bases). V lost 4 bases and J 1 base, leaving 8 bases between the germline ends. The CDR3 totals 13 residues. CDR1 and CDR2 (germline): KGHSH, LQKENI. The CDR3 here is CASSLQGSYEQYF. Here the CDR3 DNA reads TGTGCCAGCTCACTTCAGGGTTCCTACGAGCAGTACTTC.

The V gene is TRBV9, the J gene TRBJ2-5; 8 bases are shared with TRBD1. CDR1 is SGDLS and CDR2 is YYNGEE in the germline V gene. With V trimmed by 3 bases and J by 3 bases, 10 bases remained unmatched. The CDR3 is made up of 16 amino acids. The CDR3 DNA reads TGTGCCAGCAGCGCCTCAGGGGGCGCGTTCAAAGAGACCCAGTACTTC. Protein: CASSASGGAFKETQYF.

This chain uses TRBV9 with TRBJ2-1; 12 nucleotides match TRBD2. Germline V gene sequence: CDR1 SGDLS, CDR2 YYNGEE. This CDR3 has 15 amino acids. After removal of 2 bases from V and 6 bases from J, the junction contained 3 bases not matched to a gene. In DNA form, the CDR3 reads TGTGCCAGCAGCGTGACTAGCGGGAGTTCCAATGAGCAGTTCTTC. This sequence encodes CASSVTSGSSNEQFF. The full variable domain, rest sourced from reference TRBV9 and TRBJ2-1, is DSGVTQTPKHLITATGQRVTLRCSPRSGDLSVYWYQQSLDQGLQFLIQYYNGEERAKGNILERFSAQQFPDLHSELNLSSLELGDSALYFCASSVTSGSSNEQFFGPGTRLTVL.

The CDR3 is CASSQVKGGTPLYEQYF. The CDR3 coding sequence is TGTGCCAGCAGCCAAGTGAAGGGTGGGACCCCGCTCTACGAGCAGTACTTC. The chain employs TRBV4-2 and TRBJ2-7, with D perhaps matching TRBD1 or TRBD2 (5 bases each). Between the trimmed V and J ends, which lost 1 base and 3 bases, there was a span of 19 bases. CDR3 size: 17 residues. The germline CDR1 and CDR2 sequences are LGHNA and YNFKEQ.

The chain is built from TRBV10-3 and TRBJ2-7; D gene ambiguous. The length of the CDR3 is 12 residues. Deletions cut 0 bases from V and 2 bases from J, with 2 bases between. Looked up from germline, CDR1 is ENHRY and CDR2 is SYGVKD. CDR3 coding DNA: TGTGCCATCAGTGAGTCCGCCTACGAGCAGTACTTC. Encoded protein: CAISESAYEQYF.

This clone has a handful of counts. This chain uses TRBV19 with TRBJ2-5, with D possibly matching TRBD2 (6 bases). The CDR3 has 14 amino acids. V was cut by 8 bases and J by 5 bases, with 18 bases left in between. Germline V CDR1 and CDR2: LNHDA, SQIVND (reference sequence). CDR3 coding DNA: TGTGCCAGTGGAAGACGGGAGAGGCCCGAGACCCAGTACTTC. It codes for CASGRRERPETQYF.

The chain combines TRBV7-9 with TRBJ2-7; D is perhaps TRBD2 (5 bases). Trimming removed 3 bases at V and 5 bases at J, with 11 bases between. Germline CDR1 reads SEHNR; CDR2 reads FQNEAQ (reference sequence). This CDR3 is built from 13 residues. CDR3 protein: CASSFIATNEQYF. The CDR3 coding sequence is TGTGCCAGCAGCTTCATAGCGACCAACGAGCAGTACTTC.

The chain carries TRBV5-4 and TRBJ2-7, with a tentative D call TRBD2 (5 bases). The CDR3 is 15 residues long. Trimming left V 4 bases short and J 7 bases short, with 21 bases between. CDR1 is SGHNT, CDR2 YYREEE, per germline (reference sequence). The CDR3, as DNA: TGTGCCAGCAGCCTTGGAGTTACTAGGTTCAGTGAGCAGTACTTC. As protein: CASSLGVTRFSEQYF.

The V call is TRBV19, the J call TRBJ2-5, with D perhaps TRBD1 (6 bases). V lost 4 bases, J lost 4 bases, and 7 bases lay in between. The germline gives CDR1 LNHDA, CDR2 SQIVND (reference sequence). The CDR3 consists of 12 residues. The CDR3: CASSRGGETQYF. In nucleotides, the CDR3 is TGTGCCAGTAGTAGAGGGGGAGAGACCCAGTACTTC.

This rearrangement joins TRBV7-2 to TRBJ2-1; D unclear. CDR1 is SGHTA, CDR2 FQGNSA, per germline. The CDR3 totals 14 residues. Trimming pared 2 bases from V and 5 bases from J, leaving 10 bases between. In DNA form, the CDR3 reads TGTGCCAGCAGCTTATATAGGCAGAACAATGAGCAGTTCTTC. It translates to CASSLYRQNNEQFF.

V usage is TRBV13 and J usage is TRBJ2-7; 8 bases agree with TRBD2. The V gene end was trimmed by 3 bases and the J gene end by 0 bases; junction bases not matched to a gene: 10. From germline, CDR1 is PRHDT and CDR2 FYEKMQ (reference sequence). The CDR3 has 17 residues. The DNA for the CDR3 is TGTGCCAGCAGCTTCCAACATTTACTAGCGGCCTCCTACGAGCAGTACTTC. Translated: CASSFQHLLAASYEQYF.

This clone has a single count. This chain uses TRBV11-3 with TRBJ2-2; TRBD2 matches at 10 bases. CDR3 length equals 16 residues. V dropped 3 bases and J dropped 5; count of bases not matched to a gene: 6. The V gene's germline CDR1 is SGHNT and CDR2 YENEEA. The CDR3: CASSFLAGGGTGELFF. In DNA form, the CDR3 reads TGTGCCAGCAGCTTCTTAGCGGGAGGTGGGACCGGGGAGCTGTTTTTT.

The V call is TRBV29-1, the J call TRBJ1-5; 7 nucleotides line up with TRBD1. This CDR3 region has 14 residues. J gave up 8 bases and V 8 bases, and 15 bases lay outside the gene matches. Germline CDR1 reads SQVTM; CDR2 reads ANQGSEA. The CDR3 DNA reads TGCAGCTCCAGCGAAGGGGGCCTAGGGGAGCCCCAGCATTTT. Translated: CSSSEGGLGEPQHF.

This chain uses TRBV7-9 with TRBJ1-4, with 7 bases that match TRBD1. Germline V gene lookup returns CDR1 SEHNR and CDR2 FQNEAQ (reference sequence). The CDR3 spans 16 residues. Losses at the gene ends were 5 bases for V and 0 bases for J; bases not matched to a gene: 6. In DNA, the CDR3 is TGTGCCAGCAGCCTAGGACAGGACACAACTAATGAAAAACTGTTTTTT. Translated: CASSLGQDTTNEKLFF.

The rearrangement links TRBV4-2 to TRBJ1-5, with TRBD1 as a possible D gene (5 bases). The CDR3 consists of 15 residues. Per the germline V gene, CDR1 is LGHNA and CDR2 is YNFKEQ. Trimming took 6 bases from V and 3 from J, leaving 15 bases between them. Here the CDR3 DNA reads TGTGCCAGCAGACCCTGGGGCACCTCCAATCAGCCCCAGCATTTT. Translation gives CASRPWGTSNQPQHF.

V gene TRBV7-9 combines with J gene TRBJ2-7; perhaps TRBD2 as D (7 bases). The V end was cut by 5 bases, the J end by 6 bases, with 17 bases between. Germline V gene data show CDR1 as SEHNR and CDR2 as FQNEAQ (reference sequence). The CDR3 contains 14 residues. CDR3 protein: CASSDAGAIFEQYF. The CDR3 nucleotides are TGTGCCAGCAGCGACGCGGGGGCCATTTTCGAGCAGTACTTC.

V and J are TRBV29-1 and TRBJ1-4, with D possibly matching TRBD1 (5 bases). Per the germline V gene, CDR1 is SQVTM and CDR2 is ANQGSEA. V lost 6 bases to trimming and J lost 8 bases, with 16 bases between them. The CDR3 covers 13 residues. Here the CDR3 DNA reads TGCAGCGTAGCAGGGAGCAGTGACGAAAAACTGTTTTTT. As protein: CSVAGSSDEKLFF.

The gene calls are TRBV7-9 and TRBJ2-2; perhaps TRBD1 as D (5 bases). The CDR3 is made up of 14 amino acids. Germline CDR1 SEHNR, CDR2 FQNEAQ (reference sequence). V lost 5 bases to trimming and J lost 5 bases, with 12 bases between them. In DNA form, the CDR3 reads TGTGCCAGCAGCCCCCCGGACAAAACCGGGGAGCTGTTTTTT. This gives the protein CASSPPDKTGELFF.

V is TRBV28 and J is TRBJ1-4; perhaps TRBD1 as D (5 bases). Trimming pared 2 bases from V and 4 bases from J, leaving 8 bases between. The CDR3 consists of 14 residues. Germline V gene data show CDR1 as MDHEN and CDR2 as SYDVKM. CDR3 DNA: TGTGCCAGCAGTTTACTCCAGGGTAATGAAAAACTGTTTTTT. Translated: CASSLLQGNEKLFF.

The chain employs TRBV7-9 and TRBJ2-1, with 8 bases lining up with TRBD2. The V gene's germline CDR1 is SEHNR and CDR2 FQNEAQ (reference sequence). Unmatched junction bases numbered 8, after V lost 2 bases and J lost 5 bases. The CDR3 runs to 16 residues. CDR3 residues: CASSLKPGGLHNEQFF. The DNA for the CDR3 is TGTGCCAGCAGCTTAAAACCGGGAGGGCTCCACAATGAGCAGTTCTTC.

This chain joins TRBV29-1 and TRBJ2-6; D is ambiguous. Per the germline V gene, CDR1 is SQVTM and CDR2 is ANQGSEA. V lost 3 bases and J lost 0, with 6 bases in between. The CDR3 has 14 residues. The CDR3 spells CSVEEYSGANVLTF. CDR3 bases: TGCAGCGTTGAGGAGTACTCTGGGGCCAACGTCCTGACTTTC.

This chain connects TRBV19 to TRBJ2-4; D perhaps matches TRBD2 (6 bases). The CDR3 totals 18 residues. The germline V gene has CDR1 LNHDA and CDR2 SQIVND (reference sequence). Between the trimmed V and J ends, which lost 4 bases and 5 bases, there was a span of 24 bases. The CDR3 DNA is TGTGCCAGTAGTACCAGGAGGGACCCCAAATCCCTGGAAAACATTCAGTACTTC. Translating it yields CASSTRRDPKSLENIQYF.

This CDR3 reads CASSQGLAGGYGETQYF. The CDR3 DNA reads TGCGCCAGCAGCCAGGGACTAGCGGGAGGGTATGGAGAGACCCAGTACTTC. The chain has TRBV5-1 and TRBJ2-5, with 16 bases identical to TRBD2. Germline V gene data show CDR1 as SGHRS and CDR2 as YFSETQ. This CDR3 contains 17 residues. Losses at the gene ends were 4 bases for V and 4 bases for J; bases not matched to a gene: 7.

This chain uses TRBV19 with TRBJ1-1, with no clear D. This CDR3 has 13 amino acids. Germline V gene lookup returns CDR1 LNHDA and CDR2 SQIVND (reference sequence). Trimming took 3 bases from V and 8 from J, leaving 13 bases between them. CDR3 DNA: TGTGCCAGTAGTATCCCCCCCCAAGGGGAAGCTTTCTTT. It translates to CASSIPPQGEAFF.